This TCR beta chain was sequenced for a study of T cell repertoires in cytomegalovirus infection. About the study: CMV epitopes, recently identified HLA-C-restricted and well-studied HLA-B-restricted, were used. Study observations and caveats: HLA-C-restricted CMV-specific TCR beta clonotypes prevailed in the ex vivo response.

The CDR3 length is 14 residues. The germline gives CDR1 WSHSY, CDR2 SAAADI. The germline V and J ends were trimmed by 7 bases and 4 bases, with 15 bases remaining between them. Comment on this clonotype: What it recognizes is unknown.

TCRdb ran MiXCR on the reads and lists one entry per CDR3 protein. The sample lists a few hundred thousand distinct CDR3 sequences, 35% to 50% seen once, with 48% in the top ten. This specimen consisted of cultured PBMCs, obtained from culture after CMV antigen stimulation. The gene calls are TRBV10-2 and TRBJ2-3, with D possibly being TRBD2 (5 bases). The receptor was isolated from a human donor in good health (CMV status not recorded). Some clones in this sample may be carry-over from other donors' samples. Here the CDR3 reads CASTVGSKADTQYF. The CDR3 DNA follows: TGCGCCAGCACCGTGGGGAGTAAGGCAGATACGCAGTATTTT.